Listed here is a single T cell receptor (beta chain). Its antigen is still unknown. The data were obtained in a study of T cells expressing NK-cell markers. The wider study: With respect to HCMV, seven of the eight sequenced donors were seropositive, and one was seronegative.

CDR1 is SGHRS, CDR2 YFSETQ, per germline. The CDR3 has 13 amino acids. cDNA encoding TCR beta was synthesized via 5'RACE template switching incorporating UMIs. TCRdb re-called the 5' RACE reads; every CDR3 protein appears as one record, without DNA. The listing contains approximately 440,000 distinct CDR3 sequences. General study results and limits: For a handful of donors, these clonotypes were likewise the leading ones in the CD3+CD56-NKG2C+ fraction. A range of roughly 1.0-8% of CD8+ T cells consisted of dominant NKG2C+ clonotypes in more than five donors.

The material sequenced was blood T cells: a sorted CD56 or NKG2C T cell subset, CD4+ or CD8+ T cells, or bulk PBMC T cells (not recorded which). The chain recombines TRBV5-1 with TRBJ1-1; absent DNA, TCRdb's TRBD1 call cannot be checked. The source is a woman aged 50 to 60 in good health. The CDR3 spells CASSFGTETEAFF.